What follows is one T cell receptor (beta chain) and its context. Its antigen remains unknown. The data were obtained in a study of cytomegalovirus exposure and HLA in healthy donors. Study-wide results and caveats: The productive fraction for most TCR beta V segments was about 90% or about 30% in an earlier analysis. By HLA locus, TCR association rates varied in a later analysis, with DRB1 showing the most and HLA-C the fewest. It was likely that a cluster of highly shared sequence variants was a sequencing artifact. Usually a TCR sequence was rare, but some public TCRs were found in many donors.

Trimming stripped 2 bases from V and 11 bases from J, with 11 bases between. The CDR3 is 13 residues long. Germline values: CDR1 SGHRS, CDR2 YFSETQ. Primers for the PCR totalled 60 Vbeta and 13 Jbeta. Clones were sequenced by immunoSEQ multiplex PCR, and TCRdb holds only the in-frame ones, with some missing. The top ten clones hold 5.8% of a sample with roughly 100,000 clones, about 79% of them seen once. The source material was PBMCs. This TCR came from a man between 60 and 75 years old in good health and CMV-seropositive. J is TRBJ2-6 and V is TRBV5-1, with D perhaps TRBD1 (5 bases). The CDR3 sequence: CASSFAREYVLTF. The CDR3 DNA is TGCGCCAGCAGCTTTGCCAGGGAATACGTCCTGACTTTC. Combining the CDR3 with reference TRBV5-1 and TRBJ2-6 gives the whole variable domain KAGVTQTPRYLIKTRGQQVTLSCSPISGHRSVSWYQQTPGQGLQFLFEYFSETQRNKGNFPGRFSGRQFSNSRSEMNVSTLELGDSALYLCASSFAREYVLTFGAGSRLTVL.